Below are 6 T cell receptor beta chains sequenced from a single sample in a study of blood T cell repertoires in COVID-19. The method was immunoSEQ multiplex PCR; TCRdb's version includes in-frame clones alone and lacks a portion of them. The table has around 260,000 clones, about 86% seen once; the top ten hold approximately 4%. The specimen sequenced was PBMCs or T cells enriched from blood (not recorded which). These receptor sequences come from a man aged 30 to 39 with acute COVID-19.

The rearrangement joins TRBV6-5 to TRBJ1-5; unclear D gene. CDR3 length: 15 amino acids. The germline V gene encodes CDR1 MNHEY and CDR2 SVGAGI. The V end lost 6 bases, the J end lost 0 bases, and 12 bases lay between the germline ends. The chain's CDR3 is CASRSTFASNQPQHF. The CDR3 bases are TGTGCCAGCAGGTCTACCTTTGCTAGCAATCAGCCCCAGCATTTT.

J is TRBJ1-6 and V is TRBV7-6; no clear D. Germline V CDR1 and CDR2: SGHVS, FNYEAQ. The CDR3 contains 14 residues. V was clipped by 5 bases and J by 7 bases, with 12 bases between them. As DNA, the CDR3 is TGTGCCAGCAGCCAAGACGGAGAAAATTCACCCCTCCACTTT. Its protein product is CASSQDGENSPLHF.

This chain joins TRBV12-5 and TRBJ1-2, with D possibly TRBD1 on 6 matching bases. The germline gives CDR1 LGHNT, CDR2 FRNRAP. V shed 6 bases and J shed 3 bases, with 11 bases lying between them. The CDR3 covers 13 residues. The DNA for the CDR3 is TGTGCTAGTGGCACAGGGTTCGACTATGGCTACACCTTC. Its protein is CASGTGFDYGYTF.

The chain carries TRBV11-2 and TRBJ2-1, with TRBD2 identical over 12 bases. In germline, CDR1 is SGHAT, CDR2 FQNNGV. The CDR3 contains 15 residues. The J segment lost 3 bases and the V segment lost 7 bases, leaving 4 bases of the junction unmatched. The CDR3 DNA follows: TGTGCCAGCACCCTAGCGGGAGGGCTCTACAATGAGCAGTTCTTC. It translates to CASTLAGGLYNEQFF.

V is TRBV14 and J is TRBJ1-6; a possible D gene is TRBD1 (6 bases). Germline CDR1 reads SGHDN; CDR2 reads FVKESK. The V end was cut by 5 bases, the J end by 7 bases, with 21 bases between. The CDR3 loop spans 17 amino acids. In nucleotides, the CDR3 is TGTGCCAGCAGCGAGTACAGGGTTAGGCGGCCGAATTCACCCCTCCACTTT. As protein: CASSEYRVRRPNSPLHF.

The chain joins TRBV13 to TRBJ2-1; no clear D gene. CDR3 length equals 11 residues. Trimming cost V 3 bases and J 8 bases, with 5 bases left between them. In germline, CDR1 is PRHDT, CDR2 FYEKMQ (reference sequence). CDR3: CASSFLHEQFF. The DNA of the CDR3 is TGTGCCAGCAGCTTCCTCCATGAGCAGTTCTTC. Based on the CDR3 plus reference TRBV13 and TRBJ2-1, the full variable domain is AAGVIQSPRHLIKEKRETATLKCYPIPRHDTVYWYQQGPGQDPQFLISFYEKMQSDKGSIPDRFSAQQFSDYHSELNMSSLELGDSALYFCASSFLHEQFFGPGTRLTVL.